These 7 T cell receptor beta chains originate from one sample sequenced in a study of OX40 agonist ivuxolimab in advanced cancers. Repertoires were generated with immunoSEQ multiplex PCR, while TCRdb's copy carries only in-frame clones and drops some. Here the sample spans about 89,000 clones, about 88% being singletons. The sequences come from CD4+ or CD8+ T cells sorted from blood, collected in a trial of the OX40 agonist ivuxolimab. These receptors originate from an adult with an advanced solid tumor such as melanoma, head and neck, liver or kidney cancer.

The CDR3 DNA reads as TGTGCCTGGACTGGGGCAACTAATGAAAAACTGTTTTTT. Its translation is CAWTGATNEKLFF. The V gene is TRBV30, the J gene TRBJ1-4; D remains ambiguous. Germline V CDR1 and CDR2: GTSNPN, SVGIG (reference sequence). The CDR3 runs to 13 residues. Trimming left V 4 bases short and J 0 bases short, with 6 bases between.

The chain joins TRBV30 to TRBJ1-3; the D gene is possibly TRBD1 (6 bases). V shed 0 bases and J shed 0 bases, with 18 bases lying between them. Germline CDR1 reads GTSNPN; CDR2 reads SVGIG (reference sequence). This CDR3 spans 18 amino acids. The CDR3 here is CAWSVNFPGTNSGNTIYF. The CDR3 nucleotides read TGTGCCTGGAGTGTAAATTTCCCCGGGACAAACTCTGGAAACACCATATATTTT.

This clone was detected only once. The chain is built from TRBV5-1 and TRBJ1-4, with D possibly matching TRBD1 (5 bases). Germline V gene lookup returns CDR1 SGHRS and CDR2 YFSETQ. V gave up 7 bases and J gave up 7 bases, with 17 bases separating them. The CDR3 length is 14 residues. CDR3 in amino acids: CASGSIGDGEKLFF. CDR3 nucleotides: TGCGCCAGCGGAAGCATTGGGGACGGTGAAAAACTGTTTTTT. Complete variable domain (other parts from reference TRBV5-1 and TRBJ1-4): KAGVTQTPRYLIKTRGQQVTLSCSPISGHRSVSWYQQTPGQGLQFLFEYFSETQRNKGNFPGRFSGRQFSNSRSEMNVSTLELGDSALYLCASGSIGDGEKLFFGSGTQLSVL.

The chain couples TRBV18 to TRBJ2-7; D ambiguous. Trimming stripped 5 bases from V and 0 bases from J, with 11 bases between. Germline CDR1 is KGHSH and CDR2 is LQKENI. The CDR3 spans 14 residues. CDR3 coding DNA: TGTGCCAGCTCATTTCCCGGACGCTCCTACGAGCAGTACTTC. This translates into CASSFPGRSYEQYF. Filled out from reference TRBV18 and TRBJ2-7, the complete variable domain reads NAGVMQNPRHLVRRRGQEARLRCSPMKGHSHVYWYRQLPEEGLKFMVYLQKENIIDESGMPKERFSAEFPKEGPSILRIQQVVRGDSAAYFCASSFPGRSYEQYFGPGTRLTVT.

The chain links TRBV18 to TRBJ1-2, with TRBD1 matching 7 bases. V lost 3 bases and J lost 3; bases outside the gene matches: 13. CDR1 KGHSH and CDR2 LQKENI come from the germline V gene. CDR3 length equals 17 residues. CDR3 sequence: CASSPTPRGQPHYGYTF. CDR3 sequence (DNA): TGTGCCAGCTCACCTACTCCAAGGGGGCAACCTCACTATGGCTACACCTTC.

This clone appeared a single time. The CDR3 DNA reads as TGTGCCTGGAAGTTCAGGGGAGTTTACAATGAGCAGTTCTTC. Translation: CAWKFRGVYNEQFF. V usage is TRBV30 and J usage is TRBJ2-1; possible D gene TRBD1, 6 bases. Trimming stripped 4 bases from V and 4 bases from J, with 14 bases between. The CDR3 loop spans 14 amino acids. Germline CDR1 reads GTSNPN; CDR2 reads SVGIG (reference sequence).

V gene TRBV4-1 combines with J gene TRBJ1-6; D uncertain. The CDR3 length is 16 residues. CDR1 is MGHRA and CDR2 is YSYEKL in the germline V gene. V dropped 0 bases and J dropped 6 bases, with 12 bases sitting between them. The DNA for the CDR3 is TGCGCCAGCAGCCAAGATCGGGTCACCTTTAATTCACCCCTCCACTTT. Amino acid sequence: CASSQDRVTFNSPLHF.